This TCR beta chain was sequenced for a study of vaccination and CD4 T cells after COVID-19. Across the study: In the convalescent group, nasal swab PCR was SARS-CoV-2 positive; about 10 cases were mild and one severe. Across the group, participants received two doses of either BNT162b2 or mRNA-1273 vaccine.

This clonotype was seen only a few times. Its antigen remains unknown. Treatment specified: 10-day PBMC culture with coronavirus spike peptide pools or control peptides (ViraFEST assay). Wells contained roughly 2.2 million PBMCs each, and these were cultured with roughly 9.9 IU/ml IL-2 and roughly 9.5 ug/ml peptide pools. The Oncomine TCR Beta short-read assay was applied to DNA of cultured CD4+ T cells. TCRdb independently ran MiXCR on the PCR reads; one entry per CDR3 protein. The sample lists approximately 12,000 distinct CDR3 sequences; 35% to 55% were seen once. Germline-derived CDR1 and CDR2 are DFQATT and SNEGSKA (reference sequence). CDR3 length: 15 amino acids. V lost 2 bases and J 0 bases, leaving 13 bases between the germline ends.

The sequence came from a human donor with COVID-19. The chain has TRBV20-1 and TRBJ1-2, with D hard to call. Sequencing was done on a sample of cultured CD4+ T cells from blood. This chain's CDR3 is CSARSARRSNYGYTF. CDR3 sequence (DNA): TGCAGTGCTAGATCTGCCCGTCGCTCTAACTATGGCTACACCTTC.